These T cell receptor beta chains were read from a single sample in a study of shared clonotypes between healthy human individuals. Assay: immunoSEQ multiplex PCR; the TCRdb copy retains only in-frame clones and omits some. The data contain 2.5 million or so clones, around nine tenths of them singletons. The sequencing sample was made of naive CD4+ T cells sorted from blood. The origin of the receptors is a man aged 18-30 years in good health. Each CDR3 is given with its conserved first and last residue. D genes are given only for firm matches. Only part of the rows carry a size: once, few, many, or a class if the clone is expanded.

>TRBV7-7|few|NA|TRBJ2-7
TGTGCTAGCAGCCCAACGGTGTCAGGCGAGCAGTACTTC
CASSPTVSGEQYF
>TRBV6-1|NA|TRBD1|TRBJ1-5
TGTGCCAGCAGTGCTGCCGGGACAGGGGGCGTCGGCAATCAGCCCCAGCATTTT
CASSAAGTGGVGNQPQHF
>TRBV19|NA|NA|TRBJ1-1
TGTGCCAGTAGTGCACCGGGGACACCATTTGAAGCTTTCTTT
CASSAPGTPFEAFF
>TRBV11-2|NA|TRBD1|TRBJ2-3
TGTGCCAGCGCCGACCAGGGGGCAAACACAGATACGCAGTATTTT
CASADQGANTDTQYF
>TRBV30|NA|TRBD1|TRBJ2-5
TGTGCCTGGACGAGAAGGACAGGGGGACGGGAGACCCAGTACTTC
CAWTRRTGGRETQYF
>TRBV18|NA|TRBD1|TRBJ1-2
TGTGCCAGCTCACCCCGGGACAGGGACGGCTACACCTTC
CASSPRDRDGYTF
>TRBV5-8|NA|TRBD1|TRBJ1-4
TGTGCCAGCAGCTTGAGCAGGGGGAATGAAAAACTGTTTTTT
CASSLSRGNEKLFF
>TRBV6-1|once|NA|TRBJ1-1
TGTGCCAGCAGACGGACTCTGGCCTCTGAAGCTTTCTTT
CASRRTLASEAFF
>TRBV4-1|few|NA|TRBJ1-1
TGCGCCAGCAGCCCACCGAACAGGGATACTGAAGCTTTCTTT
CASSPPNRDTEAFF
>TRBV28|NA|NA|TRBJ2-5
TGTGCCAGCAGTTTAGGCAGGGGTGCGGGAAAGACCCAGTACTTC
CASSLGRGAGKTQYF
>TRBV2|NA|NA|TRBJ2-5
TGCGCCAGCAGTGGGGGGCCCACGGGGACCCAGTACTTC
CASSGGPTGTQYF
>TRBV9|NA|NA|TRBJ2-7
TGTGCCAGCAGCAACCGTGACTACGAGCAGTACTTC
CASSNRDYEQYF
>TRBV30|NA|NA|TRBJ1-1
TGTGCCTGGAGTGGGGCCGGAGGGTTGCTTGGTGAAGCTTTCTTT
CAWSGAGGLLGEAFF
>TRBV7-2|NA|NA|TRBJ2-5
TGTGCCAGCAGCTTACGACTGCCTCAAGAGACCCAGTACTTC
CASSLRLPQETQYF
>TRBV6-5|NA|NA|TRBJ2-7
TGTGCCAGCAGTTACTCCCGAGGGGAGTACGAGCAGTACTTC
CASSYSRGEYEQYF
>TRBV5-1|NA|NA|TRBJ1-5
TGCGCCAGCAGCTCGGCAGGGACCAGCAATCAGCCCCAGCATTTT
CASSSAGTSNQPQHF
>TRBV10-3|NA|NA|TRBJ2-2
TGTGCCATCAGGACGGGGAACTCGAACACCGGGGAGCTGTTTTTT
CAIRTGNSNTGELFF
>TRBV19|NA|TRBD2|TRBJ2-4
TGTGCCAGTAGTATAGAAGATTTGCAGCGGGGTGACCTAGCCAAAAACATTCAGTACTTC
CASSIEDLQRGDLAKNIQYF
>TRBV15|NA|NA|TRBJ2-7
TGTGCCACCAGCAGAGATCAACAGGACGAGCAGTACTTC
CATSRDQQDEQYF
>TRBV10-1|NA|TRBD2|TRBJ2-3
TGCGCCAGCAGTGAAGTAACTAGCGGGAGATTGGATACGCAGTATTTT
CASSEVTSGRLDTQYF
>TRBV5-4|NA|TRBD1|TRBJ1-2
TGTGCCAGCAGGTCCGCCTCAGGGGGAAACTATGGCTACACCTTC
CASRSASGGNYGYTF
>TRBV7-2|NA|NA|TRBJ2-1
TGTGCCAGCAGCTTAGTTAGCCCCATTAGTGAGCAGTTCTTC
CASSLVSPISEQFF
>TRBV5-1|NA|TRBD2|TRBJ2-1
TGCGCCAGCAGCCTGGGGGCGACTAGCGGGGTGACCTACAATGAGCAGTTCTTC
CASSLGATSGVTYNEQFF
>TRBV9|NA|NA|TRBJ1-3
TGTGCCAGCAGCGTAGGTCCCACTGGGCCCTCTGGAAACACCATATATTTT
CASSVGPTGPSGNTIYF
>TRBV5-1|NA|NA|TRBJ1-1
TGCGCCAGCAGCTTGGAACCGAACACTGAAGCTTTCTTT
CASSLEPNTEAFF
>TRBV7-2|NA|NA|TRBJ2-5
TGTGCCAGCAGCGCTAAAGAGACCCAGTACTTC
CASSAKETQYF
>TRBV19|once|NA|TRBJ2-5
TGTGCCAGTAGTATTTCAGGACTATTGGATACCCAGTACTTC
CASSISGLLDTQYF
>TRBV7-2|NA|TRBD2|TRBJ2-7
TGTGCCAGTCGTTCTAGCGGGATATACGAGCAGTACTTC
CASRSSGIYEQYF
>TRBV7-8|NA|NA|TRBJ1-3
TGTGCCAGCAGCTCGGGAGGAGAGGGCAGGTTAGGAGGAAACACCATATATTTT
CASSSGGEGRLGGNTIYF